The 15 T cell receptor beta chains below all came from one sample that was sequenced in a study of neoadjuvant anti-PD-1 for oral cavity cancer. Method: immunoSEQ multiplex PCR; TCRdb's copy keeps in-frame clones and lacks some. The sample lists roughly 8,000 clones; 53% were seen once. Sequencing used tumor tissue, obtained before nivolumab (anti-PD-1) treatment. The receptors were gathered from a person aged 35-80 years with oral cavity squamous cell carcinoma.

The chain carries TRBV6-5 and TRBJ1-4, with D possibly TRBD1 on 5 matching bases. V lost 5 bases, J lost 4 bases, and 14 bases lay in between. Looked up from germline, CDR1 is MNHEY and CDR2 is SVGAGI. CDR3 length: 15 residues. CDR3: CASSPGQVGNEKLFF. DNA for the CDR3: TGTGCCAGCAGTCCCGGACAAGTCGGTAATGAAAAACTGTTTTTT.

This chain connects TRBV7-9 to TRBJ2-5; 9 positions agree with TRBD2. This CDR3 has 17 amino acids. V dropped 5 bases and J dropped 4; count of bases not matched to a gene: 14. CDR1 and CDR2 from the germline V gene are SEHNR and FQNEAQ (reference sequence). The CDR3 DNA reads TGTGCCAGCAGCGTAGGGTCTAGCGGGGAATTGTCAGAGACCCAGTACTTC. The encoded protein is CASSVGSSGELSETQYF.

This clone was seen more than once but under ten times. The genes are TRBV7-3 and TRBJ2-2; D gene unclear. The CDR3 extends over 15 amino acids. The V end was cut by 2 bases, the J end by 8 bases, with 15 bases between. Germline V gene lookup returns CDR1 SGHTA and CDR2 FQGTGA. CDR3 sequence (DNA): TGTGCCAGCAGCTTAGTGACTGGATCAATTGGGGAGCTGTTTTTT. Protein product: CASSLVTGSIGELFF.

This clone was recorded a few times. The rearrangement links TRBV28 to TRBJ1-1; D unclear. Trimming removed 6 bases at V and 3 bases at J, with 5 bases between. The CDR3 has 11 amino acids. Germline lookup yields CDR1 MDHEN and CDR2 SYDVKM. CDR3: CASSLDTEAFF. CDR3 DNA sequence: TGTGCCAGCAGCTTAGACACTGAAGCTTTCTTT.

This clone came up a few times. This chain connects TRBV29-1 to TRBJ2-7; D is undetermined. CDR1 and CDR2 (germline): SQVTM, ANQGSEA. The V end was cut by 4 bases, the J end by 1 base, with 8 bases between. The CDR3 is made up of 12 amino acids. The CDR3 sequence is CSVVLTSYEQYF. The CDR3 DNA is TGCAGCGTTGTACTCACTTCCTACGAGCAGTACTTC.

Concerning this clone: Other DNA variants within this sample encode the same CDR3. The J gene is TRBJ2-1, the V gene TRBV28, with D hard to call. Trimming stripped 3 bases from V and 9 bases from J, with 6 bases between. The CDR3 totals 11 residues. Germline V gives CDR1 MDHEN, CDR2 SYDVKM. CDR3 sequence reads: CASSFLREQFF. Written as DNA, the CDR3 is TGTGCCAGCAGTTTCCTACGTGAGCAGTTCTTC.

This chain links TRBV7-8 with TRBJ2-7, with D possibly being TRBD1 or TRBD2 (5 bases each). V was shortened by 1 base and J by 2 bases, with 9 bases between the two germline ends. The germline gives CDR1 SGHVS, CDR2 FQNEAQ. This CDR3 contains 14 residues. CDR3 sequence (DNA): TGTGCCAGCAGCTTAGTTGGGGGAACCTACGAGCAGTACTTC. Its translation: CASSLVGGTYEQYF. Combining the CDR3 with reference TRBV7-8 and TRBJ2-7 gives the whole variable domain GAGVSQSPRYKVAKRGQDVALRCDPISGHVSLFWYQQALGQGPEFLTYFQNEAQLDKSGLPSDRFFAERPEGSVSTLKIQRTQQEDSAVYLCASSLVGGTYEQYFGPGTRLTVT.

This sequence joins TRBV14 and TRBJ2-7; D is tentatively TRBD1 or TRBD2 (6 bases each). V lost 1 base and J lost 6, with 19 bases in between. This CDR3 spans 16 amino acids. Looked up from germline, CDR1 is SGHDN and CDR2 is FVKESK. The CDR3 region has the DNA TGTGCCAGCAGCCAAGTCCCGGGGGAGAAGACAGGCGAGCAGTACTTC. Its translation: CASSQVPGEKTGEQYF.

In its sample, this clone was seen a few times. This chain links TRBV5-8 with TRBJ1-1; D not resolved. CDR3 size: 11 residues. Trimming took off 4 bases at V and 8 bases at J, with 9 bases between the two ends. Germline V gene sequence: CDR1 SGHTS, CDR2 YDEGEE. The CDR3 DNA reads as TGTGCCAGCAGCCAAAATAGGGAAGCTTTCTTT. This gives the protein CASSQNREAFF.

Only a few counts were recorded for this clone. The V and J genes are TRBV30 and TRBJ2-1; D is perhaps TRBD2 (5 bases). With 4 bases removed from V and 4 bases from J, the gap between germline ends came to 20 bases. In germline, CDR1 is GTSNPN, CDR2 SVGIG (reference sequence). This CDR3 comprises 16 residues. For the CDR3, the DNA is TGTGCCTGGACCAAAATGGGCGCGGGTGTGTACAATGAGCAGTTCTTC. Its protein product is CAWTKMGAGVYNEQFF.

The V call is TRBV2, the J call TRBJ2-7; D gene ambiguous. Germline-derived CDR1 and CDR2 are SNHLY and FYNNEI. Trimming removed 2 bases from V and 0 bases from J, with 8 bases in between. This CDR3 region has 14 residues. In DNA, the CDR3 is TGTGCCAGCAGTGAAATGCACAGCTCCTACGAGCAGTACTTC. This sequence encodes CASSEMHSSYEQYF.

This clone turned up a few times. The rearrangement joins TRBV11-2 to TRBJ2-1; 10 nucleotides align to TRBD2. Germline-derived CDR1 and CDR2 are SGHAT and FQNNGV. The CDR3 extends over 15 amino acids. V was pared by 5 bases and J by 4 bases, with 5 bases of the junction left unmatched. The CDR3 sequence is CASSDTSGVYNEQFF. The CDR3 DNA reads TGTGCCAGCAGCGATACTAGCGGGGTTTACAATGAGCAGTTCTTC.

In its sample, this clone was seen a few times. The chain joins TRBV7-9 to TRBJ2-3; no firm D call. CDR1 and CDR2 from the germline V gene are SEHNR and FQNEAQ (reference sequence). The CDR3 is 13 residues long. V shed 6 bases and J shed 5 bases, with 12 bases lying between them. The CDR3 region has the DNA TGTGCCAGCAGAGGCGGTTTGTTAGATACGCAGTATTTT. Protein sequence: CASRGGLLDTQYF.

V usage is TRBV2 and J usage is TRBJ1-2; unclear D gene. CDR1 is SNHLY and CDR2 is FYNNEI in the germline V gene. Trimming took off 3 bases at V and 7 bases at J, with 12 bases between the two ends. The CDR3 is made up of 13 amino acids. CDR3: CASSDTTPLGYTF. The CDR3 DNA follows: TGTGCCAGCAGTGACACTACCCCCCTTGGCTACACCTTC.

The V gene is TRBV15, the J gene TRBJ2-7, with 10 nucleotides matching TRBD2. Trimming at V came to 3 bases and at J to 4 bases, leaving 6 bases not matched to a gene. Germline V gene sequence: CDR1 LNHNV, CDR2 YYDKDF (reference sequence). The CDR3 has 15 residues. CDR3 amino acids: CATSSLLAGTYEQYF. CDR3 nucleotide sequence: TGTGCCACCAGCAGTCTACTAGCGGGAACGTACGAGCAGTACTTC.